The 16 T cell receptor beta chains below all came from one sample that was sequenced in a study of blood T cell repertoires in COVID-19. Generated by immunoSEQ multiplex PCR, the TCRdb table keeps only in-frame clones and is missing some. Among about 200,000 clones listed, around 81% were seen once. The material sequenced was PBMCs or T cells enriched from blood (not recorded which). These receptors originate from a woman aged 40 to 50 with acute COVID-19.

V is TRBV2 and J is TRBJ2-5; 15 bases line up with TRBD2. Germline lookup yields CDR1 SNHLY and CDR2 FYNNEI. The length of the CDR3 is 20 residues. Losses at the gene ends were 3 bases for V and 5 bases for J; bases not matched to a gene: 16. The CDR3 nucleotides are TGTGCCAGCAGTGATAAACGACCCGGACTAGCGGGGGGGCTGAGGGAGACCCAGTACTTC. This encodes CASSDKRPGLAGGLRETQYF.

V usage is TRBV19 and J usage is TRBJ1-5, with TRBD1 matching 9 bases. The CDR3 consists of 15 residues. The J segment lost 1 base and the V segment lost 5 bases, leaving 3 bases of the junction unmatched. The V gene's germline CDR1 is LNHDA and CDR2 SQIVND (reference sequence). The CDR3 DNA reads as TGTGCCAGTAGTGAACAGGGGGCGAGCAATCAGCCCCAGCATTTT. This gives the protein CASSEQGASNQPQHF.

To note about this clone: Other nucleotide sequences from this sample produce the same CDR3. V gene TRBV27 combines with J gene TRBJ2-2; TRBD2 is a possible D gene (6 bases). This CDR3 spans 13 amino acids. Trimming took 6 bases from V and 4 from J, leaving 9 bases between them. CDR1 MNHEY and CDR2 SMNVEV come from the germline V gene (reference sequence). This chain's CDR3 is CASSLEGTGELFF. The CDR3 DNA is TGTGCCAGCAGCCTGGAGGGCACCGGGGAGCTGTTTTTT.

The chain recombines TRBV7-3 with TRBJ1-5; no clear D. V was trimmed by 4 bases and J by 3 bases, leaving 13 bases between them. CDR1 and CDR2 (germline): SGHTA, FQGTGA. This CDR3 contains 15 residues. In DNA form, the CDR3 reads TGTGCCAGCAGCTCACATGACAAGCACAATCAGCCCCAGCATTTT. Translated: CASSSHDKHNQPQHF. The full variable domain, rest sourced from reference TRBV7-3 and TRBJ1-5, is GAGVSQTPSNKVTEKGKYVELRCDPISGHTALYWYRQSLGQGPEFLIYFQGTGAADDSGLPNDRFFAVRPEGSVSTLKIQRTERGDSAVYLCASSSHDKHNQPQHFGDGTRLSIL.

The rearrangement uses TRBV10-3 and TRBJ2-5, with D tentatively TRBD2 (7 bases). Germline loops: CDR1 ENHRY, CDR2 SYGVKD. The CDR3 is made up of 14 amino acids. The ends were cut back, 5 bases at V and 0 bases at J, with 10 bases in the middle. The CDR3 DNA is TGTGCCATCAGTAAGGGGGGGAACCAAGAGACCCAGTACTTC. Protein product: CAISKGGNQETQYF.

The chain couples TRBV20-1 to TRBJ2-5; D is possibly TRBD2 (5 bases). V lost 5 bases, J lost 3 bases, and 7 bases lay in between. From germline, CDR1 is DFQATT and CDR2 SNEGSKA (reference sequence). This CDR3 has 11 amino acids. The CDR3 here is CSAEGEETQYF. Written as DNA, the CDR3 is TGCAGTGCTGAGGGAGAAGAGACCCAGTACTTC.

In the case of this clone: A read error may account for a junction end that differs from germline. The rearrangement links TRBV9 to TRBJ1-4; tentatively, D is TRBD1 (6 bases). Germline V gene sequence: CDR1 SGDLS, CDR2 YYNGEE. This CDR3 contains 17 residues. This chain's CDR3 is CASSVSPRGHLNEKLFF. The CDR3, as DNA: TGTGCTAGCAGCGTAAGCCCCCGGGGACACCTTAATGAAAAACTGTTTTTT.

A few counts support this clone. The chain couples TRBV7-9 to TRBJ2-1, with TRBD1 identical over 11 bases. Looked up from germline, CDR1 is SEHNR and CDR2 is FQNEAQ (reference sequence). The CDR3 runs 15 residues. V was clipped by 4 bases and J by 8 bases; unmatched bases: 7. The CDR3 loop reads CASSSGQGDFDEQFF. Here the CDR3 DNA reads TGTGCCAGCAGCTCGGGACAGGGGGATTTTGATGAGCAGTTCTTC.

Written as DNA, the CDR3 is TGCGCCAGCAGCATTACTACCGGGACACTCAACACTGAAGCTTTCTTT. Its protein product is CASSITTGTLNTEAFF. The chain has TRBV10-1 and TRBJ1-1; TRBD1 is a possible D gene (6 bases). CDR1 is WNHNN and CDR2 is SYGVQD in the germline V gene (reference sequence). The CDR3 loop spans 16 amino acids. V lost 6 bases, J lost 2 bases, and 19 bases lay in between.

The rearrangement uses TRBV7-2 and TRBJ2-1; TRBD2 matches at 9 bases. Germline V CDR1 and CDR2: SGHTA, FQGNSA. V lost 1 base, J lost 15 bases, and 7 bases stayed unmatched. CDR3 length: 13 residues. As DNA, the CDR3 is TGTGCCAGCAGCTTAGAGGCGGGAGGGCCGCCGTTCTTC. This codes for CASSLEAGGPPFF.

The chain links TRBV20-1 to TRBJ1-2, with TRBD1 identical over 8 bases. This CDR3 contains 13 residues. J was trimmed by 7 bases and V by 4 bases; bases with no gene match: 8. The germline V gene has CDR1 DFQATT and CDR2 SNEGSKA (reference sequence). CDR3 sequence (DNA): TGCAGTGCTAATGAACAGGGGGTGACTGGCTACACCTTC. Translated, it gives CSANEQGVTGYTF.

The rearrangement links TRBV28 to TRBJ2-2; D possibly corresponds to TRBD1 (6 bases). The germline V gene has CDR1 MDHEN and CDR2 SYDVKM. V was shortened by 6 bases and J by 2 bases, with 10 bases between the two germline ends. This CDR3 has 14 amino acids. The CDR3 here is CASSGTLNTGELFF. The CDR3 DNA reads as TGTGCCAGCAGCGGGACACTAAACACCGGGGAGCTGTTTTTT.

This clone was found a few times. The chain recombines TRBV4-2 with TRBJ2-7; 12 nucleotides line up with TRBD2. Germline V gene lookup returns CDR1 LGHNA and CDR2 YNFKEQ. V was clipped by 0 bases and J by 2 bases; unmatched bases: 8. CDR3 size: 18 residues. CDR3 coding DNA: TGTGCCAGCAGCCAAGAAGAGACTAGCGGGGGTCTGACCTACGAGCAGTACTTC. Its translation: CASSQEETSGGLTYEQYF.

This clone was counted only a few times. The CDR3 loop is CASSQGNSQQPQHF. CDR3 in DNA: TGTGCCAGCAGCCAAGGTAACAGCCAGCAGCCCCAGCATTTT. The chain is built from TRBV3-1 (or the pseudogene TRBV3-2) and TRBJ1-5, with D unresolved. Trimming removed 1 base at V and 7 bases at J, with 11 bases between. The CDR3 covers 14 residues. The germline V gene has CDR1 LGHDT and CDR2 YNNKEL (reference sequence).

V is TRBV3-1 (or the pseudogene TRBV3-2) and J is TRBJ1-1, with D tentatively TRBD1 (5 bases). With 5 bases removed from V and 6 bases from J, the gap between germline ends came to 16 bases. Germline V gene sequence: CDR1 LGHDT, CDR2 YNNKEL (reference sequence). The CDR3 sequence is 14 residues long. The CDR3 DNA sequence: TGTGCCAGCAGCGCAGGGTTTTCGGGGGCTGAAGCTTTCTTT. It codes for CASSAGFSGAEAFF.

J is TRBJ1-2 and V is TRBV29-1; 8 positions agree with TRBD1. Germline values: CDR1 SQVTM, CDR2 ANQGSEA. V was clipped by 7 bases and J by 6 bases; unmatched bases: 4. This CDR3 spans 11 amino acids. The CDR3 loop reads CSASGGNGYTF. The CDR3 DNA follows: TGCAGCGCCTCAGGGGGCAATGGCTACACCTTC.